The text below deals with one T cell receptor beta chain. V was cut by 6 bases and J by 7 bases, with 18 bases left in between. Germline-derived CDR1 and CDR2 are SEHNR and FQNEAQ (reference sequence). The CDR3 has 14 residues. In the original processing: Reference gene primer amplification gave estimated nucleated cell counts. Profiled with immunoSEQ multiplex PCR; TCRdb holds only in-frame clones, not every one. D and trimming come from the DNA, and the V and J calls and clone size come from that table. The sample has roughly 220,000 clones; about 79% are singletons. This entry belongs to a study of blood T cell repertoires in COVID-19.

The origin of this receptor is a woman in her forties who had recovered from COVID-19. The sequenced sample consisted of peripheral blood. This chain joins TRBV7-9 and TRBJ1-1; D is undetermined. The CDR3 coding sequence is TGTGCCAGCAGGCATGACAACGAGCCCTATGAAGCTTTCTTT. Its protein product is CASRHDNEPYEAFF.